Listed below are T cell receptor beta chains from one sample, sequenced in a study of T cell repertoires in cytomegalovirus infection. MiXCR, run by TCRdb on the reads, gives a single entry per CDR3 protein. This sample has some 200,000 distinct CDR3 sequences; roughly 34% occur once, and the top ten carry approximately 60%. Antigen specificity for these receptors is unknown. This specimen consisted of CD8+ T cells from cultured PBMCs, obtained from culture after CMV antigen stimulation. The receptors originated from a human donor in good health (CMV status not recorded). Some clones in this sample may be carry-over from other donors' samples. The CDR3 runs from the conserved cysteine through the conserved F or W. Each record gives: CDR3 protein, CDR3 DNA, V gene, D gene, J gene, clone size, CDR3 length. A D gene is named only where the DNA matches it firmly. A row's size may be missing; if present it is once, few, many or a size class.

CDR3 protein: CASSPLVNEQFF
CDR3 DNA: TGTGCCAGCAGCCCGTTAGTGAATGAGCAGTTCTTC
V gene: TRBV7-9
D gene: .
J gene: TRBJ2-1
clone size: few
CDR3 length: 12

CDR3 protein: CASSSGPTGLYYNEQFF
CDR3 DNA: TGTGCCAGCAGCTCGGGGCCCACAGGGCTCTACTACAATGAGCAGTTCTTC
V gene: TRBV7-9
D gene: .
J gene: TRBJ2-1
clone size: .
CDR3 length: 17

CDR3 protein: CATPRQGMANVLTF
CDR3 DNA: TGTGCCACCCCAAGGCAGGGGATGGCCAACGTCCTGACTTTC
V gene: TRBV6-1
D gene: .
J gene: TRBJ2-6
clone size: .
CDR3 length: 14

CDR3 protein: CATSKRGVNTDTQYF
CDR3 DNA: TGTGCCACCTCAAAGCGGGGGGTCAACACAGATACGCAGTATTTT
V gene: TRBV7-2
D gene: TRBD2
J gene: TRBJ2-3
clone size: few
CDR3 length: 15

CDR3 protein: CASSEAGSYEQYF
CDR3 DNA: TGTGCCAGCAGTGAAGCCGGATCCTACGAGCAGTACTTC
V gene: TRBV6-1
D gene: .
J gene: TRBJ2-7
clone size: few
CDR3 length: 13

CDR3 protein: CASSSGQAGGLTDTQYF
CDR3 DNA: TGTGCCAGCAGCTCCGGCCAAGCGGGGGGGCTTACAGATACGCAGTATTTT
V gene: TRBV11-2
D gene: TRBD2
J gene: TRBJ2-3
clone size: .
CDR3 length: 17

CDR3 protein: CASSLVGEGHTEAFF
CDR3 DNA: TGTGCCAGCAGCTTAGTGGGAGAGGGCCACACTGAAGCTTTCTTT
V gene: TRBV7-8
D gene: .
J gene: TRBJ1-1
clone size: few
CDR3 length: 15

CDR3 protein: CAISVQSPYNKSSYNEQFF
CDR3 DNA: TGTGCCATCAGCGTACAGAGCCCTTACAATAAAAGCTCCTACAATGAGCAGTTCTTC
V gene: TRBV10-3
D gene: .
J gene: TRBJ2-1
clone size: .
CDR3 length: 19

CDR3 protein: CASSVAPAGGGSYNEQFF
CDR3 DNA: TGTGCCAGCAGCGTCGCCCCTGCAGGGGGCGGGTCCTACAATGAGCAGTTCTTC
V gene: TRBV7-2
D gene: TRBD1
J gene: TRBJ2-1
clone size: few
CDR3 length: 18

CDR3 protein: CASSPIPSFVGHLAYEQYF
CDR3 DNA: TGTGCCAGCAGTCCCATACCCAGTTTTGTTGGACATCTAGCCTACGAGCAGTACTTC
V gene: TRBV12-3/TRBV12-4
D gene: .
J gene: TRBJ2-7
clone size: few
CDR3 length: 19

CDR3 protein: CASRRARGNQPQHF
CDR3 DNA: TGTGCCAGCAGGCGGGCTAGGGGCAATCAGCCCCAGCATTTT
V gene: TRBV28
D gene: .
J gene: TRBJ1-5
clone size: few
CDR3 length: 14

CDR3 protein: CASRRGKVYNQPQHF
CDR3 DNA: TGTGCCAGCAGGAGGGGAAAGGTTTACAATCAGCCCCAGCATTTT
V gene: TRBV28
D gene: .
J gene: TRBJ1-5
clone size: .
CDR3 length: 15

CDR3 protein: CASSFPDRGNGELFF
CDR3 DNA: TGTGCCAGCAGCTTTCCGGACAGGGGGAACGGGGAGCTGTTTTTT
V gene: TRBV12-3/TRBV12-4
D gene: TRBD1
J gene: TRBJ2-2
clone size: .
CDR3 length: 15

CDR3 protein: CSTSEGLSYEQYF
CDR3 DNA: TGCAGTACCTCGGAGGGCTTATCCTACGAGCAGTACTTC
V gene: TRBV20-1
D gene: .
J gene: TRBJ2-7
clone size: .
CDR3 length: 13

CDR3 protein: CAISGLAGGGQSREQYF
CDR3 DNA: TGTGCCATCAGCGGACTAGCGGGGGGGGGTCAGAGTCGGGAGCAGTACTTC
V gene: TRBV10-3
D gene: TRBD2
J gene: TRBJ2-7
clone size: .
CDR3 length: 17

CDR3 protein: CASSLESGVVAPNSNQPQHF
CDR3 DNA: TGTGCCAGCAGCCTGGAAAGTGGGGTTGTGGCCCCGAATAGCAATCAGCCCCAGCATTTT
V gene: TRBV28
D gene: .
J gene: TRBJ1-5
clone size: .
CDR3 length: 20

CDR3 protein: CAISESFRAGVYGYTF
CDR3 DNA: TGTGCCATCAGTGAGTCTTTCCGGGCGGGGGTCTATGGCTACACCTTC
V gene: TRBV10-3
D gene: .
J gene: TRBJ1-2
clone size: .
CDR3 length: 16

CDR3 protein: CAISEGGVGSPGNTIYF
CDR3 DNA: TGTGCCATCAGTGAGGGTGGGGTTGGATCTCCTGGAAACACCATATATTTT
V gene: TRBV10-3
D gene: .
J gene: TRBJ1-3
clone size: .
CDR3 length: 17

CDR3 protein: CASSLGGLAPHF
CDR3 DNA: TGTGCCAGCAGCTTAGGGGGACTAGCCCCGCATTTT
V gene: TRBV7-6
D gene: TRBD2
J gene: TRBJ2-3
clone size: .
CDR3 length: 12

CDR3 protein: CASSPRDKGRNTEAFF
CDR3 DNA: TGTGCCAGCAGCCCCCGCGATAAGGGGAGGAACACTGAAGCTTTCTTT
V gene: TRBV13
D gene: .
J gene: TRBJ1-1
clone size: .
CDR3 length: 16

CDR3 protein: CASSSGTSGSRSGANVLTF
CDR3 DNA: TGTGCCAGCAGCTCCGGGACTAGCGGGTCCCGCTCTGGGGCCAACGTCCTGACTTTC
V gene: TRBV7-9
D gene: TRBD2
J gene: TRBJ2-6
clone size: many
CDR3 length: 19

CDR3 protein: CASSFRTGPKPYEQYF
CDR3 DNA: TGTGCCAGCAGTTTTCGGACAGGCCCCAAACCCTACGAGCAGTACTTC
V gene: TRBV27
D gene: TRBD1
J gene: TRBJ2-7
clone size: .
CDR3 length: 16

CDR3 protein: CASSSRGARSETQYF
CDR3 DNA: TGTGCCAGCAGCTCTAGGGGGGCCCGATCGGAGACCCAGTACTTC
V gene: TRBV27
D gene: .
J gene: TRBJ2-5
clone size: .
CDR3 length: 15

CDR3 protein: CASSFVGGELFF
CDR3 DNA: TGTGCCAGCAGTTTTGTGGGCGGGGAGCTGTTTTTT
V gene: TRBV27
D gene: .
J gene: TRBJ2-2
clone size: few
CDR3 length: 12

CDR3 protein: CASSRHHTGGSTEAFF
CDR3 DNA: TGTGCCAGCAGCCGCCATCATACAGGGGGGAGCACTGAAGCTTTCTTT
V gene: TRBV7-2
D gene: TRBD1
J gene: TRBJ1-1
clone size: many
CDR3 length: 16

CDR3 protein: CSAIFLGEIYEQYF
CDR3 DNA: TGCAGTGCTATCTTTTTGGGGGAGATCTACGAGCAGTACTTC
V gene: TRBV20-1
D gene: .
J gene: TRBJ2-7
clone size: few
CDR3 length: 14

CDR3 protein: CASSLLGRTGELFF
CDR3 DNA: TGTGCCAGCAGCCTGCTAGGTCGGACCGGGGAGCTGTTTTTT
V gene: TRBV7-8
D gene: .
J gene: TRBJ2-2
clone size: .
CDR3 length: 14

CDR3 protein: CASSLDSGTGLGYNEQFF
CDR3 DNA: TGTGCCAGCAGCTTGGATAGCGGGACCGGGCTTGGGTACAATGAGCAGTTCTTC
V gene: TRBV5-6
D gene: TRBD2
J gene: TRBJ2-1
clone size: once
CDR3 length: 18

CDR3 protein: CASSLGGPYTNEKLFF
CDR3 DNA: TGTGCCAGCAGCTTAGGGGGCCCATACACTAATGAAAAACTGTTTTTT
V gene: TRBV7-8
D gene: .
J gene: TRBJ1-4
clone size: .
CDR3 length: 16

CDR3 protein: CASSPDHGIGKNIQYF
CDR3 DNA: TGTGCCAGTAGTCCCGACCATGGTATAGGCAAAAACATTCAGTACTTC
V gene: TRBV19
D gene: .
J gene: TRBJ2-4
clone size: .
CDR3 length: 16

CDR3 protein: CASSNEYHGSYEQYF
CDR3 DNA: TGTGCCAGCAGCAACGAATACCACGGATCCTACGAGCAGTACTTC
V gene: TRBV7-2
D gene: .
J gene: TRBJ2-7
clone size: .
CDR3 length: 15

CDR3 protein: CASSPRTSTEAFF
CDR3 DNA: TGTGCCAGCAGTCCCCGGACGTCTACTGAAGCTTTCTTT
V gene: TRBV27
D gene: .
J gene: TRBJ1-1
clone size: .
CDR3 length: 13

CDR3 protein: CASSIWDHRQPQHF
CDR3 DNA: TGTGCCAGTAGTATATGGGACCATCGTCAGCCCCAGCATTTT
V gene: TRBV19
D gene: .
J gene: TRBJ1-5
clone size: .
CDR3 length: 14

CDR3 protein: CASSLGGYQETQYF
CDR3 DNA: TGTGCCAGCAGCTTGGGGGGTTACCAAGAGACCCAGTACTTC
V gene: TRBV5-4
D gene: .
J gene: TRBJ2-5
clone size: .
CDR3 length: 14

CDR3 protein: CASSFPFSVGTLYEQYF
CDR3 DNA: TGTGCCAGCAGTTTCCCCTTCTCAGTTGGGACCCTCTACGAGCAGTACTTC
V gene: TRBV6-1
D gene: .
J gene: TRBJ2-7
clone size: few
CDR3 length: 17

CDR3 protein: CATSRDRAGAHEQFF
CDR3 DNA: TGTGCCACCAGCAGAGATCGGGCGGGCGCCCATGAGCAGTTCTTC
V gene: TRBV15
D gene: .
J gene: TRBJ2-1
clone size: .
CDR3 length: 15

CDR3 protein: CASSHSVMPPEAFF
CDR3 DNA: TGCGCCAGCAGCCACTCTGTTATGCCCCCTGAAGCTTTCTTT
V gene: TRBV4-1
D gene: .
J gene: TRBJ1-1
clone size: few
CDR3 length: 14

CDR3 protein: CASSYDSYEQYF
CDR3 DNA: TGTGCCAGCAGTTACGACAGCTACGAGCAGTACTTC
V gene: TRBV27
D gene: .
J gene: TRBJ2-7
clone size: many
CDR3 length: 12

CDR3 protein: CASSDRDRGRETQYF
CDR3 DNA: TGTGCCAGCAGCGACCGGGACAGGGGGCGCGAGACCCAGTACTTC
V gene: TRBV6-5
D gene: TRBD1
J gene: TRBJ2-5
clone size: once
CDR3 length: 15

CDR3 protein: CASSLSGSNTGELFF
CDR3 DNA: TGTGCCAGCAGCTTATCAGGATCGAACACCGGGGAGCTGTTTTTT
V gene: TRBV7-9
D gene: .
J gene: TRBJ2-2
clone size: .
CDR3 length: 15

CDR3 protein: CASSSLNAGVGDTQYF
CDR3 DNA: TGTGCCAGCAGCTCCCTTAATGCGGGAGTCGGGGATACGCAGTATTTT
V gene: TRBV7-2
D gene: TRBD2
J gene: TRBJ2-3
clone size: few
CDR3 length: 16

CDR3 protein: CSARDWTSGTTIYEQFF
CDR3 DNA: TGCAGTGCTAGAGATTGGACTAGCGGGACTACAATTTATGAGCAGTTCTTC
V gene: TRBV20-1
D gene: TRBD2
J gene: TRBJ2-1
clone size: .
CDR3 length: 17

CDR3 protein: CASSPSASSQETQYF
CDR3 DNA: TGTGCTAGCAGCCCTTCCGCATCCAGCCAAGAGACCCAGTACTTC
V gene: TRBV7-7
D gene: .
J gene: TRBJ2-5
clone size: .
CDR3 length: 15

CDR3 protein: CASSVVAGDNYGYTF
CDR3 DNA: TGTGCCAGCAGCGTAGTCGCAGGGGATAACTATGGCTACACCTTC
V gene: TRBV9
D gene: .
J gene: TRBJ1-2
clone size: .
CDR3 length: 15

CDR3 protein: CSVTSFTGGIYGYTF
CDR3 DNA: TGCAGCGTCACCTCCTTTACAGGGGGCATCTATGGCTACACCTTC
V gene: TRBV29-1
D gene: TRBD1
J gene: TRBJ1-2
clone size: .
CDR3 length: 15

CDR3 protein: CASSFSGDRNQPQHF
CDR3 DNA: TGTGCCAGCAGCTTTTCCGGGGACCGTAATCAGCCCCAGCATTTT
V gene: TRBV7-8
D gene: .
J gene: TRBJ1-5
clone size: .
CDR3 length: 15

CDR3 protein: CASSRGSLSYNEQFF
CDR3 DNA: TGTGCCAGCAGTCGGGGGAGCCTCTCCTACAATGAGCAGTTCTTC
V gene: TRBV27
D gene: .
J gene: TRBJ2-1
clone size: .
CDR3 length: 15

CDR3 protein: CASSPGTGKAGYTF
CDR3 DNA: TGTGCCAGCAGTCCGGGGACAGGGAAGGCCGGCTACACCTTC
V gene: TRBV27
D gene: TRBD1
J gene: TRBJ1-2
clone size: .
CDR3 length: 14

CDR3 protein: CASSPLDRGRKTQYF
CDR3 DNA: TGTGCCAGCAGCCCCCTGGACAGGGGCAGGAAGACCCAGTACTTC
V gene: TRBV14
D gene: TRBD1
J gene: TRBJ2-5
clone size: .
CDR3 length: 15

CDR3 protein: CATSDPGTGGYEQYF
CDR3 DNA: TGTGCCACCAGTGATCCCGGGACAGGCGGCTACGAGCAGTACTTC
V gene: TRBV24-1
D gene: TRBD1
J gene: TRBJ2-7
clone size: .
CDR3 length: 15

CDR3 protein: CASSFLAGVADTQYF
CDR3 DNA: TGCGCCAGCAGCTTTCTAGCGGGAGTGGCAGATACGCAGTATTTT
V gene: TRBV5-1
D gene: TRBD2
J gene: TRBJ2-3
clone size: .
CDR3 length: 15

CDR3 protein: CASSPGLAGPEQYF
CDR3 DNA: TGTGCCAGCAGCCCGGGACTAGCGGGACCCGAGCAGTACTTC
V gene: TRBV4-2
D gene: TRBD2
J gene: TRBJ2-7
clone size: .
CDR3 length: 14

CDR3 protein: CASSSFSRAYEQYF
CDR3 DNA: TGTGCCAGCAGCTCCTTTTCTAGGGCTTACGAGCAGTACTTC
V gene: TRBV7-9
D gene: .
J gene: TRBJ2-7
clone size: few
CDR3 length: 14